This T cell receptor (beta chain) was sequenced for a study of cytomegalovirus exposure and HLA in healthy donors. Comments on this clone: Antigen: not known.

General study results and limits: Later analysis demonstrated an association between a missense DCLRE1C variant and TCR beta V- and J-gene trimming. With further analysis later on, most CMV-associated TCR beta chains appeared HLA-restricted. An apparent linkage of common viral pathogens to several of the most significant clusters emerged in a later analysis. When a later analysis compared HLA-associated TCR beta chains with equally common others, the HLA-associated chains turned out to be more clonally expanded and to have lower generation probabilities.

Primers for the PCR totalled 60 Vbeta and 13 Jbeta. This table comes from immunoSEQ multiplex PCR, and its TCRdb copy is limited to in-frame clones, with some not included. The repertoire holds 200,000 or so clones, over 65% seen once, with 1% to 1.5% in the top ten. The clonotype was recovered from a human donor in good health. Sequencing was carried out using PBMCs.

CDR3 protein: CASSLGGGNTEAFF. In nucleotides, the CDR3 is TGTGCCAGCAGTTTGGGGGGAGGGAACACTGAAGCTTTCTTT. This chain links TRBV27 with TRBJ1-1; D perhaps matches TRBD1 (5 bases). The CDR3 loop spans 14 amino acids. Trimming removed 3 bases at V and 1 base at J, with 9 bases between. Germline assignment: CDR1 MNHEY and CDR2 SMNVEV (reference sequence).